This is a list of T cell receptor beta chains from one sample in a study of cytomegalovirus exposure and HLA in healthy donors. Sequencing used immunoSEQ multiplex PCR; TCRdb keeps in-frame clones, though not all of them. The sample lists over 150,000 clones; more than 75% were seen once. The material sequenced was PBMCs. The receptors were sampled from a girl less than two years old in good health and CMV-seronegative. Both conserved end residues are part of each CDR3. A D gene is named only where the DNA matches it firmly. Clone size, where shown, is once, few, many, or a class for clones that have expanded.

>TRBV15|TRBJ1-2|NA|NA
TGTGCCACCAGCAGAGTTATTCTCTATGGCTACACCTTC
CATSRVILYGYTF
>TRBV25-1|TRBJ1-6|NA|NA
TGTGCCAGCAGGACAGGACAATATAATTCACCCCTCCACTTT
CASRTGQYNSPLHF
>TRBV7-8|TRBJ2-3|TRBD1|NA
TGTGCCAGCAGCTTGGAAGGGGGCATGACAGATACGCAGTATTTT
CASSLEGGMTDTQYF
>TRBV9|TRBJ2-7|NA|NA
TGTGCCAGCAGCCCGGGGATCGGTCTCTACGAGCAGTACTTC
CASSPGIGLYEQYF
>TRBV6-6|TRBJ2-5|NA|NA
TGTGCCAGCAGTCAAAGGGGCAGTATGGAGACCCAGTACTTC
CASSQRGSMETQYF
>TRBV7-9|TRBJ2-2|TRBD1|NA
TGTGCCAGCAGCCCGAGAAGGGGGCCCGGGGAGCTGTTTTTT
CASSPRRGPGELFF
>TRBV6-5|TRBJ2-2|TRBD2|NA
TGTGCCAGCAGTTACTCTGGGAGGGCGAACACCGGGGAGCTGTTTTTT
CASSYSGRANTGELFF
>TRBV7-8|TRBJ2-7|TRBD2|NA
TGTGCCAGCACCTCTAGCGGGTACTCCTACGAGCAGTACTTC
CASTSSGYSYEQYF
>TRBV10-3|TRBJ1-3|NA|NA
TGTGCCATCAGTCCCGGGGGCTCTGGAAACACCATATATTTT
CAISPGGSGNTIYF
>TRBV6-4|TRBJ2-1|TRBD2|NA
TGTGCCAGCAGTGCGAGACTAGCGGATGAGCAGTTCTTC
CASSARLADEQFF
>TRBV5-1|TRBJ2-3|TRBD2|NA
TGCGCCAGCAGGAGAGGGACTAGCGGGACAGATACGCAGTATTTT
CASRRGTSGTDTQYF
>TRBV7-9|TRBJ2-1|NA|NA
TGTTCCAGCAGCTCCATTAAGGGGTATGGGTACAATGAGCAGTTCTTC
CSSSSIKGYGYNEQFF
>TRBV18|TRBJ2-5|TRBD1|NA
TGTGCCAGCTCACCGACAGGGGGCGCCGGAGAGACCCAGTACTTC
CASSPTGGAGETQYF
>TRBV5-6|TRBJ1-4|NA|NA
TGTGCCAGCAGCTCCGAATCCAGGGAACTGTTTTTT
CASSSESRELFF
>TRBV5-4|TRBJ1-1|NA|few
TGTGCCAGCAGCTTGGCTAGCTACGACACTGAAGCTTTCTTT
CASSLASYDTEAFF
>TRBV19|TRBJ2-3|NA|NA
TGTGCCAGTAGTGGACTACAGGGGTCAAACACAGATACGCAGTATTTT
CASSGLQGSNTDTQYF
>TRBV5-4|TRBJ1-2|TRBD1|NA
TGTGCCAGCAGCTTCTTCCACAGGGGAGGTGTACGGATTAACTATGGCTACACCTTC
CASSFFHRGGVRINYGYTF
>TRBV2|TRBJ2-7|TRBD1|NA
TGTGCCAGCAGTGGGGACAGGGGGCGCATCTACGAGCAGTACTTC
CASSGDRGRIYEQYF
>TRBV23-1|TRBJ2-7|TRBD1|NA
TGCGCCAGCAGTCTCCCGGGACAGGGTAACTACGAGCAGTACTTC
CASSLPGQGNYEQYF
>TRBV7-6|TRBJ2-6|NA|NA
TGTGCCAGCAGCACACCGTATACCTCTGGGGCCAACGTCCTGACTTTC
CASSTPYTSGANVLTF
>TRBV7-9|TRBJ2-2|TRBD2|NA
TGTGCCAGCAGCCCGAGGGGGACTAGAGAGCACACCGGGGAGCTGTTTTTT
CASSPRGTREHTGELFF
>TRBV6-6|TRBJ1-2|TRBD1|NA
TGTGCCAGCAGTTATACCCCAGGGGGCGACTATGGCTACACCTTC
CASSYTPGGDYGYTF
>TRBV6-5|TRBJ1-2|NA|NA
TGTGCCAGCAGTTACTCGAATAGGGGAGGCTACACCTTC
CASSYSNRGGYTF
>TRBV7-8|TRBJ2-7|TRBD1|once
TGTGCCAGCAGCCTCGGGACAGGGCCGGTCTACGAGCAGTACTTC
CASSLGTGPVYEQYF